The 23 T cell receptor beta chains below come from one sample, sequenced in a study of T cells in Graves' hyperthyroidism and ophthalmopathy. RNA transcripts yielded amplified TCR beta CDR3 regions. The HTBI primer set was used in a first-round RT-PCR of the TCR CDR3. TCRdb processed the multiplex PCR reads anew with MiXCR; each CDR3 protein has one entry. Of hundreds of thousands of distinct CDR3 sequences in the sample, around 16% were seen once. The sample consisted of blood. All receptors derive from a woman aged 18 to 35 with Graves' hyperthyroidism that later progressed to Graves' ophthalmopathy.

In regard to this clonotype: A read error may produce the germline difference seen at one junction end. V gene TRBV6-2 or TRBV6-3 combines with J gene TRBJ2-6; 9 nucleotides align to TRBD1. Germline CDR1 is MNHEY and CDR2 is SVGEGT. The length of the CDR3 is 17 residues. The CDR3 here is CASRRGDRASGANVLTF. The CDR3 bases are TGTGCCAGCAGGAGGGGGGACAGGGCCTCTGGGGCCAACGTCCTGACCTTC.

This clonotype was seen once. This sequence joins TRBV19 and TRBJ1-4, with 7 bases fitting TRBD1. This CDR3 comprises 16 residues. V shed 4 bases, J shed 7 bases, and the junction held 12 bases outside the gene matches. In germline, CDR1 is LNHDA, CDR2 SQIVND (reference sequence). This CDR3 is CASSRTGSLVREKLFF. DNA of the CDR3: TGTGCCAGTAGTAGGACAGGATCCCTGGTTCGTGAAAAACTGTTTTTT.

V and J are TRBV7-9 and TRBJ2-1; 8 nucleotides line up with TRBD2. The V and J ends lost 6 bases and 5 bases, in that order; junction bases with no gene match: 9. The germline V gene encodes CDR1 SEHNR and CDR2 FQNEAQ (reference sequence). This CDR3 contains 15 residues. The CDR3 nucleotides are TGTGCCAGCAGTACTATAGCGGGACCACACAATGAGCAGTTCTTC. As protein: CASSTIAGPHNEQFF.

This clonotype was observed at least ten times. The V call is TRBV6-2 or TRBV6-3, the J call TRBJ1-6; maybe TRBD1 (6 bases). The germline gives CDR1 MNHEY, CDR2 SVGEGT. This CDR3 is 16 amino acids long. Trimming stripped 4 bases from V and 7 bases from J, with 17 bases between. Here the CDR3 reads CASSLQGRRMNSPLHF. The CDR3 region has the DNA TGTGCCAGCAGTTTACAGGGTAGGAGGATGAATTCACCCCTCCACTTT.

This clonotype was picked up a small number of times. The chain carries TRBV20-1 and TRBJ2-1, with a weak D call TRBD2 (5 bases). The CDR3 consists of 12 residues. V lost 6 bases to trimming and J lost 2 bases, with 8 bases between them. The germline V gene has CDR1 DFQATT and CDR2 SNEGSKA (reference sequence). In DNA, the CDR3 is TGCAGTGCCCAGCGGACCTACAATGAGCAGTTCTTC. Amino acids: CSAQRTYNEQFF.

CDR3 residues: CASSLSGAGVDTQYF. The DNA for the CDR3 is TGTGCCAGCAGCTTGAGTGGGGCGGGAGTAGATACGCAGTATTTT. This chain uses TRBV5-6 with TRBJ2-3, with 7 bases identical to TRBD2. The CDR3 is 15 residues long. CDR1 is SGHDT, CDR2 YYEEEE, per germline. V shed 1 base and J 5 bases; nucleotides not matched to a gene: 7.

The sample holds many counts of this clonotype. The J gene is TRBJ1-5, the V gene TRBV27; tentative D call: TRBD1 (5 bases). The germline V and J ends were trimmed by 3 bases and 7 bases, with 19 bases remaining between them. The CDR3 contains 16 residues. From germline, CDR1 is MNHEY and CDR2 SMNVEV (reference sequence). The CDR3 DNA follows: TGTGCCAGCAGTTTCTCCGGGGCCGGGGCTAGGCAGCCCCAGCATTTT. Amino acid sequence: CASSFSGAGARQPQHF.

This clonotype was observed at least ten times. The chain couples TRBV28 to TRBJ2-7; D might be TRBD2 (6 bases). The V end was cut by 3 bases, the J end by 5 bases, with 11 bases between. Germline V gives CDR1 MDHEN, CDR2 SYDVKM. The length of the CDR3 is 13 residues. The chain's CDR3 is CASSFGGVNEQYF. DNA of the CDR3: TGTGCCAGCAGTTTCGGGGGAGTGAACGAGCAGTACTTC.

A few counts support this clonotype. One junction end disagrees with the germline gene, perhaps due to a read error. The J gene is TRBJ2-1, the V gene TRBV10-1, with D hard to call. The CDR3 is 16 amino acids. The germline gives CDR1 WNHNN, CDR2 SYGVQD (reference sequence). The CDR3 sequence is CASSESTESSYNGQFF. CDR3 bases: TGCGCCAGCAGTGAGTCGACCGAAAGCTCCTACAATGGGCAGTTCTTC.

The table lists this clonotype with many counts. The gene calls are TRBV20-1 and TRBJ2-5; 10 nucleotides match TRBD1. V lost 5 bases, J lost 4 bases, and 4 bases stayed unmatched. Germline lookup yields CDR1 DFQATT and CDR2 SNEGSKA (reference sequence). This CDR3 region has 13 residues. Here the CDR3 DNA reads TGCAGTGCTTTGGACAGGGGGATAGAGACCCAGTACTTC. As protein: CSALDRGIETQYF.

This clonotype was detected many times. This sequence joins TRBV5-1 and TRBJ1-2; D is uncertain. Germline loops: CDR1 SGHRS, CDR2 YFSETQ. Trimming removed 4 bases at V and 0 bases at J, with 16 bases between. CDR3 size: 16 residues. In nucleotides, the CDR3 is TGCGCCAGCAGCCTTAGGACCGACTCAGCTAACTATGGCTACACCTTC. Its translation: CASSLRTDSANYGYTF.

The chain's CDR3 is CASSAAAGDGNIQYF. Here the CDR3 DNA reads TGTGCCAGCAGCGCCGCCGCGGGGGATGGAAACATTCAGTACTTC. V and J are TRBV9 and TRBJ2-4; 7 bases are a match to TRBD2. With V trimmed by 3 bases and J by 6 bases, 9 bases remained unmatched. Germline V gene sequence: CDR1 SGDLS, CDR2 YYNGEE. The CDR3 runs to 15 residues.

This clonotype has a count of ten or more. V is TRBV28 and J is TRBJ2-7; 8 bases align to TRBD2. In germline, CDR1 is MDHEN, CDR2 SYDVKM. The CDR3 is 18 amino acids. J gave up 0 bases and V 2 bases, and 12 bases lay outside the gene matches. CDR3 protein: CASSLGAAGGLSSYEQYF. The DNA for the CDR3 is TGTGCCAGCAGTTTAGGAGCGGCGGGAGGCTTGAGCTCCTACGAGCAGTACTTC.

This chain connects TRBV16 to TRBJ2-1, with 9 bases that match TRBD2. This CDR3 spans 16 amino acids. The germline CDR1 and CDR2 sequences are KGHSY and FQNENV. Unmatched junction bases numbered 9, after V lost 3 bases and J lost 6 bases. The CDR3 spells CASSHKRLAESNEQFF. The CDR3 DNA reads TGTGCCAGCAGCCATAAACGACTAGCGGAGTCCAATGAGCAGTTCTTC.

This clonotype occurred a few times. This chain joins TRBV29-1 and TRBJ1-1; tentatively, D is TRBD1 (6 bases). Trimming pared 2 bases from V and 0 bases from J, leaving 16 bases between. CDR3 size: 16 residues. The germline CDR1 and CDR2 sequences are SQVTM and ANQGSEA. CDR3 DNA sequence: TGCAGCGTTGAATCGTTCCAGGGACATTTGAACACTGAAGCTTTCTTT. This gives the protein CSVESFQGHLNTEAFF.

This clonotype occurred a few times. V is TRBV7-9 and J is TRBJ2-3; D remains unclear. The CDR3 sequence is 13 residues long. CDR1 is SEHNR and CDR2 is FQNEAQ in the germline V gene (reference sequence). The ends were cut back, 5 bases at V and 3 bases at J, with 9 bases in the middle. CDR3 DNA sequence: TGTGCCAGCAGCCAGGCCCCGACAGATACGCAGTATTTT. This translates into CASSQAPTDTQYF. The full variable domain, its missing parts supplied by reference TRBV7-9 and TRBJ2-3, is DTGVSQNPRHKITKRGQNVTFRCDPISEHNRLYWYRQTLGQGPEFLTYFQNEAQLEKSRLLSDRFSAERPKGSFSTLEIQRTEQGDSAMYLCASSQAPTDTQYFGPGTRLTVL.

This clonotype appeared many times. This sequence joins TRBV28 and TRBJ2-1; D tentatively reads TRBD1 or TRBD2 (5 bases each). The CDR3 totals 15 residues. Germline V gives CDR1 MDHEN, CDR2 SYDVKM. The V gene lost 3 bases and the J gene lost 5 bases, with 14 bases spanning the gap. The CDR3 loop reads CASSFGAIDNNEQFF. The DNA for the CDR3 is TGTGCCAGCAGTTTCGGGGCAATCGACAACAATGAGCAGTTCTTC.

The chain uses TRBV4-2 and TRBJ2-1; tentatively, D is TRBD2 (5 bases). This CDR3 is 13 amino acids long. V was pared by 0 bases and J by 8 bases, with 8 bases between. Germline V gives CDR1 LGHNA, CDR2 YNFKEQ. The CDR3 spells CASSQDLGDEQFF. The CDR3 DNA reads as TGTGCCAGCAGCCAAGATCTCGGGGATGAGCAGTTCTTC.

V usage is TRBV3-1 and J usage is TRBJ2-1, with D possibly TRBD1 on 5 matching bases. There are 14 residues in the CDR3. V gave up 4 bases and J gave up 0 bases, with 7 bases separating them. Germline V gives CDR1 LGHDT, CDR2 YNNKEL (reference sequence). The CDR3 here is CASSPGRSYNEQFF. DNA for the CDR3: TGTGCCAGCAGCCCAGGGCGCTCCTACAATGAGCAGTTCTTC.

This clonotype was seen a handful of times. V usage is TRBV4-1 and J usage is TRBJ2-1; no clear D gene. The ends were cut back, 0 bases at V and 6 bases at J, with 9 bases in the middle. Germline V gene data show CDR1 as MGHRA and CDR2 as YSYEKL. This CDR3 has 14 amino acids. CDR3 coding DNA: TGCGCCAGCAGCCAAGATTTTGGTCCCAATGAGCAGTTCTTC. Amino acids: CASSQDFGPNEQFF.

The rearrangement links TRBV20-1 to TRBJ2-3; the D gene could be TRBD1 or TRBD2 (5 bases each). Germline V gene lookup returns CDR1 DFQATT and CDR2 SNEGSKA (reference sequence). Trimming removed 0 bases at V and 4 bases at J, with 8 bases between. This CDR3 region has 13 residues. This CDR3 reads CSARDGGADTQYF. The DNA of the CDR3 is TGCAGTGCTAGAGATGGGGGTGCAGATACGCAGTATTTT.

This clonotype was seen only a few times. The chain carries TRBV13 and TRBJ2-7; weak D call: TRBD2 (6 bases). CDR3 length equals 17 residues. Trimming removed 1 base at V and 5 bases at J, with 21 bases between. Germline CDR1 reads PRHDT; CDR2 reads FYEKMQ (reference sequence). This chain's CDR3 is CASSLDGDGRDFNEQYF. DNA for the CDR3: TGTGCCAGCAGCTTAGATGGAGATGGGCGGGACTTCAACGAGCAGTACTTC. Using reference TRBV13 and TRBJ2-7 for the parts outside the CDR3, the full variable domain is AAGVIQSPRHLIKEKRETATLKCYPIPRHDTVYWYQQGPGQDPQFLISFYEKMQSDKGSIPDRFSAQQFSDYHSELNMSSLELGDSALYFCASSLDGDGRDFNEQYFGPGTRLTVT.

This clonotype was counted ten times or more. This chain connects TRBV19 to TRBJ1-5; 7 nucleotides line up with TRBD1. The length of the CDR3 is 13 residues. Germline CDR1 and CDR2: LNHDA and SQIVND (reference sequence). V dropped 6 bases and J dropped 3; count of bases not matched to a gene: 2. This chain's CDR3 is CASRGQTNQPQHF. The CDR3 bases are TGTGCCAGTAGGGGACAGACCAATCAGCCCCAGCATTTT.